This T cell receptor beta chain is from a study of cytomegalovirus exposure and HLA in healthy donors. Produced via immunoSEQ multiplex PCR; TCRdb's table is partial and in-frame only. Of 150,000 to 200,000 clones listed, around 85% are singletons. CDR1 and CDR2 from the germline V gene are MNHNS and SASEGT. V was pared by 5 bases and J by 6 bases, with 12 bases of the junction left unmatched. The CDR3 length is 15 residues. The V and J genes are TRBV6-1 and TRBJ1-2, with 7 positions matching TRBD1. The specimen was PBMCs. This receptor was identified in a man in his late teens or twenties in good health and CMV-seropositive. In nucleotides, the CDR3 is TGTGCCAGCAGTCTAAACAGGGGTTCGACAGATGGCTACACCTTC. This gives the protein CASSLNRGSTDGYTF.